Listed here are 3 T cell receptor beta chains from one sample, sequenced in a study of blood T cell repertoires in COVID-19. Clones were read by immunoSEQ multiplex PCR, and TCRdb kept only the in-frame ones, dropping some. The table lists approximately 300,000 clones, about nine tenths of them singletons. The sequenced sample consisted of peripheral blood. The receptors come from a man aged 45-65 years with active or convalescent COVID-19.

This chain uses TRBV5-1 with TRBJ2-3, with 12 positions matching TRBD1. The germline gives CDR1 SGHRS, CDR2 YFSETQ. The CDR3 extends over 18 amino acids. Trimming removed 4 bases from V and 4 bases from J; junction bases left unmatched: 13. This CDR3 reads CASSSPRDRGLGADTQYF. The CDR3 DNA reads as TGCGCCAGCAGCAGCCCTCGGGACAGGGGGCTTGGGGCAGATACGCAGTATTTT. Drawing the rest from reference TRBV5-1 and TRBJ2-3, the complete variable domain is KAGVTQTPRYLIKTRGQQVTLSCSPISGHRSVSWYQQTPGQGLQFLFEYFSETQRNKGNFPGRFSGRQFSNSRSEMNVSTLELGDSALYLCASSSPRDRGLGADTQYFGPGTRLTVL.

J is TRBJ2-5 and V is TRBV3-1 (or the pseudogene TRBV3-2); maybe TRBD2 (5 bases). Germline assignment: CDR1 LGHDT and CDR2 YNNKEL (reference sequence). The CDR3 spans 14 residues. The V and J ends lost 1 base and 5 bases respectively, with 11 bases between them. CDR3 sequence: CASSQVGVAETQYF. CDR3 coding DNA: TGTGCCAGCAGCCAAGTCGGGGTGGCGGAGACCCAGTACTTC.

The genes are TRBV27 and TRBJ2-7; D is ambiguous. The germline V gene has CDR1 MNHEY and CDR2 SMNVEV (reference sequence). The V end lost 5 bases, the J end lost 3 bases, and 11 bases lay between the germline ends. There are 13 residues in the CDR3. The CDR3 loop reads CASSPSYFYEQYF. The DNA of the CDR3 is TGTGCCAGCAGTCCTAGTTATTTCTACGAGCAGTACTTC.